The 2 T cell receptor beta chains below all came from one sample that was sequenced in a study of cytomegalovirus exposure and HLA in healthy donors. The primer mix had 60 Vbeta and 13 Jbeta primers. The repertoire was sequenced with immunoSEQ multiplex PCR; TCRdb's copy has only in-frame clones and lacks some. The sample lists 100,000 to 120,000 clones, over 65% occurring once. Material for sequencing was PBMCs. Source of these receptors: a woman aged 40 to 49 in good health and CMV-seropositive.

This clone has just a few counts. The chain is built from TRBV7-6 and TRBJ2-7; D remains unclear. Trimming cost V 2 bases and J 7 bases, with 15 bases left between them. The CDR3 sequence is 14 residues long. CDR1 is SGHVS and CDR2 is FNYEAQ in the germline V gene. CDR3 DNA sequence: TGTGCCAGCAGCTTAATGTTGCAGTCTTGGGAGCAGTACTTC. Amino acids: CASSLMLQSWEQYF.

This clone was recorded only once. The V gene is TRBV6-4, the J gene TRBJ2-1; D is uncertain. The CDR3 runs 13 residues. Germline loops: CDR1 MRHNA, CDR2 SNTAGT. V was trimmed by 0 bases and J by 5 bases, leaving 5 bases between them. The CDR3 sequence is CASSDSLNNEQFF. The CDR3 coding sequence is TGTGCCAGCAGTGACTCACTAAACAATGAGCAGTTCTTC.